These 8 T cell receptor beta chains were sequenced from one sample in a study of post-analysis software for immune sequencing data. Broader study findings: Patients carried five TRBV segments more frequently than controls did, and TRBV5-6, TRBV5-1 and TRBV20-1 were among them.

These receptors are not linked to any known antigen. Unique molecular identifiers were carried by the TCR beta cDNA libraries. In TCRdb, the PCR reads were re-called with MiXCR into one record per CDR3 protein. The sample has hundreds of thousands of distinct CDR3 sequences, approximately 42% seen once. Sequencing used blood. The source of these receptors is a girl aged 2 to 10 with multiple sclerosis.

This clonotype came up a few times. The chain has TRBV28 and TRBJ2-1, with D possibly matching TRBD2 (5 bases). Germline V gene lookup returns CDR1 MDHEN and CDR2 SYDVKM. V was cut by 3 bases and J by 8 bases, with 20 bases left in between. The CDR3 runs to 16 residues. CDR3 coding DNA: TGTGCCAGCAGTTTGCGTTCCGGGAATATAGGAGATGAGCAGTTCTTC. Protein product: CASSLRSGNIGDEQFF. The variable domain in full, with the rest retrieved from reference TRBV28 and TRBJ2-1, is DVKVTQSSRYLVKRTGEKVFLECVQDMDHENMFWYRQDPGLGLRLIYFSYDVKMKEKGDIPEGYSVSREKKERFSLILESASTNQTSMYLCASSLRSGNIGDEQFFGPGTRLTVL.

The V call is TRBV7-8, the J call TRBJ1-4; no reliable D call. The germline V gene encodes CDR1 SGHVS and CDR2 FQNEAQ. V shed 6 bases and J shed 3 bases, with 17 bases lying between them. The CDR3 runs 16 residues. The CDR3 reads CASSFDLGSSNEKLFF. CDR3 nucleotide sequence: TGTGCCAGCAGTTTTGACCTAGGGTCTTCTAATGAAAAACTGTTTTTT.

V gene TRBV7-9 combines with J gene TRBJ2-2; D gene uncertain. This CDR3 contains 12 residues. V dropped 8 bases and J dropped 4 bases, with 8 bases sitting between them. Germline V gene sequence: CDR1 SEHNR, CDR2 FQNEAQ (reference sequence). The chain's CDR3 is CASVATTGELFF. The CDR3, as DNA: TGTGCCAGCGTGGCTACCACCGGGGAGCTGTTTTTT.

This clonotype was observed a handful of times. The genes are TRBV14 and TRBJ1-2, with a weak D call TRBD1 (6 bases). The germline V gene has CDR1 SGHDN and CDR2 FVKESK. Trimming cost V 4 bases and J 6 bases, with 18 bases left between them. The CDR3 is 15 residues long. For the CDR3, the DNA is TGTGCCAGCAGCCCCAGAGGGGGGCCTTTCCATGGCTACACCTTC. Translation: CASSPRGGPFHGYTF.

This clonotype was seen only a few times. J is TRBJ2-4 and V is TRBV28, with D perhaps TRBD1 (6 bases). The ends were cut back, 8 bases at V and 13 bases at J, with 27 bases in the middle. Germline-derived CDR1 and CDR2 are MDHEN and SYDVKM. This CDR3 has 15 amino acids. The CDR3 reads CASSPVTGLEVKQYF. CDR3 bases: TGTGCCAGCTCGCCAGTGACAGGCCTTGAGGTGAAGCAGTACTTC. Looking up the rest from reference TRBV28 and TRBJ2-4 gives the full variable domain: DVKVTQSSRYLVKRTGEKVFLECVQDMDHENMFWYRQDPGLGLRLIYFSYDVKMKEKGDIPEGYSVSREKKERFSLILESASTNQTSMYLCASSPVTGLEVKQYFGAGTRLSVL.

This clonotype has a handful of counts. The V call is TRBV6-6, the J call TRBJ1-5; 8 bases are shared with TRBD1. This CDR3 is 18 amino acids long. The V gene end was trimmed by 4 bases and the J gene end by 1 base; junction bases not matched to a gene: 12. Germline CDR1 reads MNHNY; CDR2 reads SVGAGI (reference sequence). The CDR3: CASSSVPGQASSNQPQHF. CDR3 coding DNA: TGTGCCAGCAGTTCCGTGCCGGGACAGGCGTCGAGCAATCAGCCCCAGCATTTT.

The J gene is TRBJ2-1, the V gene TRBV5-1; D not resolved. This CDR3 comprises 13 residues. Trimming left V 8 bases short and J 0 bases short, with 9 bases between. Germline-derived CDR1 and CDR2 are SGHRS and YFSETQ. The CDR3 sequence is CASRFSSYNEQFF. DNA of the CDR3: TGCGCCAGTCGATTTAGCTCCTACAATGAGCAGTTCTTC.

A few counts support this clonotype. The genes are TRBV5-1 and TRBJ2-5, with 12 bases lining up with TRBD1. Gene TRBJ2-7 matches the end of the DNA better, so the J call may be wrong. Germline CDR1 is SGHRS and CDR2 is YFSETQ. The CDR3 is 16 residues long. The chain's CDR3 is CASSLGGQGAINEQYF. CDR3 sequence (DNA): TGCGCCAGCAGCTTGGGGGGACAGGGGGCGATCAACGAGCAGTACTTC.